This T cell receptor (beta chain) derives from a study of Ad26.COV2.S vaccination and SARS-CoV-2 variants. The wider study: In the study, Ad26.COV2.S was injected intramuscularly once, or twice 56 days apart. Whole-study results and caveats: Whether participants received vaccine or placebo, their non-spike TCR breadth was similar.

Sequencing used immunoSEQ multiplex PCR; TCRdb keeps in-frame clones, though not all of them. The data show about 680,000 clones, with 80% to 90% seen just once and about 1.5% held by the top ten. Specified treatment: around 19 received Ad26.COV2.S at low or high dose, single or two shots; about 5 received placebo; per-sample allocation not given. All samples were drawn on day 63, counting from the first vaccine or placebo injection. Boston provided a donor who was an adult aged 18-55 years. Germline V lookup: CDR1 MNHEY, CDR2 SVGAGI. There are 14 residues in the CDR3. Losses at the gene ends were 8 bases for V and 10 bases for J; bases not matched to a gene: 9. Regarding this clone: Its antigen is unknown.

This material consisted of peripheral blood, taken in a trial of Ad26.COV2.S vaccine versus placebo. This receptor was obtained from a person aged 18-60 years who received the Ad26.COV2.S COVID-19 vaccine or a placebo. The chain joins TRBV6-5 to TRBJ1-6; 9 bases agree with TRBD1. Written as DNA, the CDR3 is TGTGCCAGCGAGCCAGACAGGGGGAGATCACCCCTCCACTTT. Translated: CASEPDRGRSPLHF.